Below, one TCR beta chain is given with its context. Antigen specificity is unknown. For the second PCR, which ran for about 7 to 11 cycles, a sample-barcoded 5' primer and a J-beta primer mix were used. A tag from a template-switch adaptor with 12 random nucleotides marked each cDNA molecule. TCRdb re-called the 5' RACE reads through MiXCR, storing one row per CDR3 protein. The sample lists about 1,500,000 distinct CDR3 sequences, about 30% occurring once. This sample stems from a study of blood T cells in healthy people across ages. Points from the study as a whole: TCR beta diversity correlated strongly with naive T cell percentage.

Each donor was a healthy Caucasian individual from Russia, aged roughly 6 to 90. The ends were cut back, 5 bases at V and 6 bases at J, with 20 bases in the middle. Germline CDR1 LNHDA, CDR2 SQIVND (reference sequence). This CDR3 is built from 16 residues. This clonotype was obtained from a woman in her twenties or thirties in good health. Sequencing was performed on blood. The chain employs TRBV19 and TRBJ2-1; D is possibly TRBD1 or TRBD2 (5 bases each). CDR3 nucleotides: TGTGCCAGTAGTGATGCCCGGCTAGAGGGGTCCAATGAGCAGTTCTTC. Translating gives CASSDARLEGSNEQFF.